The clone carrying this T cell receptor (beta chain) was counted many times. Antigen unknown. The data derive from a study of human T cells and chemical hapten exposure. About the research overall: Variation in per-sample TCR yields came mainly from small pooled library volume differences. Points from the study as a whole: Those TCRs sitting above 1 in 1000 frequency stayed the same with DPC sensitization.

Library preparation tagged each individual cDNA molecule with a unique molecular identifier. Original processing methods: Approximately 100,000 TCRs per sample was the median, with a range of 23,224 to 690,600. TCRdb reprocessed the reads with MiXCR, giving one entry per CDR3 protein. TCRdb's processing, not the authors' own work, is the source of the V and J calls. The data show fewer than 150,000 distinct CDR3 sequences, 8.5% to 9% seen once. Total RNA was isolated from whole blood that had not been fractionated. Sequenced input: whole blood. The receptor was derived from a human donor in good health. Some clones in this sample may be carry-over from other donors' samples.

The CDR3 region has the DNA TGTGCCAGCAGCGTAGCGGGCCAGGGTAAAGATACGCAGTATTTT. Amino acid sequence: CASSVAGQGKDTQYF. The chain combines TRBV9 with TRBJ2-3, with a tentative D call TRBD1 (5 bases). Germline loops: CDR1 SGDLS, CDR2 YYNGEE. Trimming pared 0 bases from V and 5 bases from J, leaving 13 bases between. CDR3 length: 15 residues.